The 30 T cell receptor beta chains given below trace back to one sample, sequenced in a study of T cells in Graves' hyperthyroidism and ophthalmopathy. RNA transcripts served as the template for amplifying TCR beta CDR3 regions. The HTBI primer set drove a first-round RT-PCR of the TCR CDR3. TCRdb ran MiXCR on the multiplex PCR reads and lists one entry per CDR3 protein. The table has about half a million distinct CDR3 sequences, around 22% seen once. The specimen sequenced was blood. Receptor source: a young woman with Graves' ophthalmopathy.

This clonotype was seen repeatedly, ten times or more. The chain couples TRBV20-1 to TRBJ1-1; D is undetermined. The CDR3 has 13 amino acids. Germline V lookup: CDR1 DFQATT, CDR2 SNEGSKA (reference sequence). V gave up 2 bases and J gave up 4 bases, with 11 bases separating them. CDR3 DNA: TGCAGTGCTAGACCGGGGTCGGGCACTGAAGCTTTCTTT. It is translated as CSARPGSGTEAFF.

This clonotype occurred many times. The chain combines TRBV28 with TRBJ2-5, with TRBD1 identical over 9 bases. Germline CDR1 MDHEN, CDR2 SYDVKM. This CDR3 has 15 residues. After removal of 5 bases from V and 5 bases from J, the junction contained 9 bases not matched to a gene. The CDR3 here is CASSDARQGGETQYF. The CDR3 nucleotides are TGTGCCAGCAGTGACGCCCGACAGGGGGGGGAGACCCAGTACTTC.

This clonotype was detected a few times. This chain links TRBV29-1 with TRBJ1-1; TRBD1 matches at 7 bases. There are 15 residues in the CDR3. After removal of 0 bases from V and 5 bases from J, the junction contained 9 bases not matched to a gene. CDR1 SQVTM and CDR2 ANQGSEA come from the germline V gene. CDR3 nucleotide sequence: TGCAGCGTTGAAGATTGGGACAGTTTAGGGACTGAAGCTTTCTTT. Its translation is CSVEDWDSLGTEAFF.

Turning to this clonotype: Just one base apart from a much larger clone, this may be a read error. The V gene is TRBV5-1, the J gene TRBJ1-2; 7 nucleotides line up with TRBD1. Germline values: CDR1 SGHRS, CDR2 YFSETQ. The CDR3 totals 14 residues. CDR3: CASSLEQGIYGHTF. The CDR3 DNA reads TGCGCCAGCAGCTTGGAACAGGGGATCTATGGCCACACCTTC. Full variable domain (outside the CDR3, taken from reference TRBV5-1 and TRBJ1-2): KAGVTQTPRYLIKTRGQQVTLSCSPISGHRSVSWYQQTPGQGLQFLFEYFSETQRNKGNFPGRFSGRQFSNSRSEMNVSTLELGDSALYLCASSLEQGIYGHTFGSGTRLTVV.

V is TRBV27 and J is TRBJ2-2; D not resolved. The germline V gene encodes CDR1 MNHEY and CDR2 SMNVEV (reference sequence). This CDR3 contains 13 residues. The V gene lost 6 bases and the J gene lost 3 bases, with 8 bases spanning the gap. CDR3 bases: TGTGCCAGCAGAATCTCATACACCGGGGAGCTGTTTTTT. It translates to CASRISYTGELFF.

This clonotype appeared many times. V gene TRBV6-1 combines with J gene TRBJ2-7; 12 bases are a match to TRBD1. Looked up from germline, CDR1 is MNHNS and CDR2 is SASEGT. CDR3 size: 15 residues. Trimming cost V 7 bases and J 9 bases; bases outside gene matches: 13. The DNA of the CDR3 is TGTGCCAGCATGGGTGCCGGGACAGGGGGCAGGGGGCAGTACTTC. It translates to CASMGAGTGGRGQYF.

In its sample, this clonotype was seen a few times. The chain carries TRBV6-1 and TRBJ2-7, with D uncertain. Trimming cost V 8 bases and J 5 bases, with 16 bases left between them. Germline V CDR1 and CDR2: MNHNS, SASEGT. This CDR3 has 13 amino acids. CDR3 sequence reads: CASLYGDSNEQYF. Written as DNA, the CDR3 is TGTGCCAGCCTCTATGGGGATAGCAACGAGCAGTACTTC.

This chain joins TRBV14 and TRBJ2-5, with D unresolved. The germline V and J ends were trimmed by 3 bases and 5 bases, with 4 bases remaining between them. Germline lookup yields CDR1 SGHDN and CDR2 FVKESK. This CDR3 region has 11 residues. The CDR3 loop reads CASSHTETQYF. The CDR3 nucleotides are TGTGCCAGCAGCCATACGGAGACCCAGTACTTC.

At least ten counts were recorded for this clonotype. The V call is TRBV6-1, the J call TRBJ1-2; TRBD1 agrees at 8 bases. Germline V lookup: CDR1 MNHNS, CDR2 SASEGT. This CDR3 is built from 12 residues. The V segment lost 4 bases and the J segment 6 bases; nucleotides outside the gene matches: 1. CDR3: CASSATGDGYTF. CDR3 coding DNA: TGTGCCAGCAGTGCGACAGGGGATGGCTACACCTTC.

The genes are TRBV19 and TRBJ2-2; 7 bases are shared with TRBD2. This CDR3 region has 15 residues. Trimming cost V 6 bases and J 4 bases; bases outside gene matches: 8. Germline loops: CDR1 LNHDA, CDR2 SQIVND (reference sequence). CDR3 protein: CASSPGASGTGELFF. The CDR3 DNA is TGTGCCAGTAGCCCTGGGGCTAGCGGCACCGGGGAGCTGTTTTTT.

This chain joins TRBV28 and TRBJ1-5; 9 bases match TRBD1. The CDR3 covers 15 residues. With 6 bases clipped from V and 8 bases from J, the junction kept 11 bases outside the gene matches. Looked up from germline, CDR1 is MDHEN and CDR2 is SYDVKM. The CDR3 is CASSPGQGIIEPQHF. The CDR3 DNA sequence: TGTGCCAGCAGCCCGGGACAGGGTATAATTGAGCCCCAGCATTTT. Looking up the rest from reference TRBV28 and TRBJ1-5 gives the full variable domain: DVKVTQSSRYLVKRTGEKVFLECVQDMDHENMFWYRQDPGLGLRLIYFSYDVKMKEKGDIPEGYSVSREKKERFSLILESASTNQTSMYLCASSPGQGIIEPQHFGDGTRLSIL.

Ten or more counts support this clonotype. V usage is TRBV7-2 and J usage is TRBJ2-7; no definite D call. Germline CDR1 is SGHTA and CDR2 is FQGNSA. Trimming removed 0 bases at V and 2 bases at J, with 11 bases between. CDR3 length equals 15 residues. The CDR3 DNA follows: TGTGCCAGCAGCTTAGCCCCGGCCGGAACCTACGAGCAGTACTTC. Translated, it gives CASSLAPAGTYEQYF.

Worth noting for this clonotype: A much larger clone differs from this one at a single base, so this may be a read error. The J gene is TRBJ1-1, the V gene TRBV12-3 or TRBV12-4; no definite D call. The length of the CDR3 is 13 residues. The CDR3 loop is CASSHGLNTEACF. CDR3 nucleotides: TGTGCCAGCAGCCATGGACTGAACACTGAAGCTTGCTTT.

The V and J genes are TRBV20-1 and TRBJ2-2; a possible D gene is TRBD2 (6 bases). Germline V gene data show CDR1 as DFQATT and CDR2 as SNEGSKA (reference sequence). The CDR3 consists of 13 residues. V was clipped by 4 bases and J by 1 base, with 7 bases between them. The CDR3 DNA sequence: TGCAGTGCTAACGGGGGGAACACCGGGGAGCTGTTTTTT. Protein sequence: CSANGGNTGELFF.

This clonotype has ten or more counts. This chain joins TRBV20-1 and TRBJ2-7, with TRBD1 matching over 7 bases. Losses at the gene ends were 6 bases for V and 0 bases for J; bases not matched to a gene: 14. The germline CDR1 and CDR2 sequences are DFQATT and SNEGSKA (reference sequence). This CDR3 comprises 16 residues. The CDR3 bases are TGCAGTGCACGCGTGGCAGGGGGTTTCCCCTCCTACGAGCAGTACTTC. Encoded protein: CSARVAGGFPSYEQYF.

This rearrangement joins TRBV15 to TRBJ1-5; 9 nucleotides match TRBD1. The CDR3 totals 18 residues. Germline V gene lookup returns CDR1 LNHNV and CDR2 YYDKDF (reference sequence). After removal of 4 bases from V and 4 bases from J, the junction contained 14 bases not matched to a gene. CDR3 loop: CATSTTTSGTGINQPQHF. Written as DNA, the CDR3 is TGTGCCACCAGCACCACTACAAGCGGGACAGGGATTAATCAGCCCCAGCATTTT.

This clonotype was counted only a few times. The rearrangement links TRBV5-1 to TRBJ2-7; 11 bases align to TRBD2. V shed 0 bases and J 4 bases; nucleotides not matched to a gene: 3. The CDR3 totals 15 residues. The V gene's germline CDR1 is SGHRS and CDR2 YFSETQ. The CDR3 here is CASSLDGTSGYEQYF. The DNA for the CDR3 is TGCGCCAGCAGCTTGGATGGGACTAGCGGTTACGAGCAGTACTTC. Supplemented by reference TRBV5-1 and TRBJ2-7, the full variable domain reads KAGVTQTPRYLIKTRGQQVTLSCSPISGHRSVSWYQQTPGQGLQFLFEYFSETQRNKGNFPGRFSGRQFSNSRSEMNVSTLELGDSALYLCASSLDGTSGYEQYFGPGTRLTVT.

This clonotype has more than one count but fewer than ten. The J gene is TRBJ2-5, the V gene TRBV5-5, with 8 bases that match TRBD2. V trimming: 0 bases; J trimming: 3 bases; junction bases outside the gene matches: 4. CDR1 SGHKS and CDR2 YYEKEE come from the germline V gene (reference sequence). The CDR3 runs 15 residues. The CDR3 loop reads CASSLGPAGEETQYF. CDR3 in DNA: TGTGCCAGCAGCTTGGGGCCAGCGGGGGAAGAGACCCAGTACTTC.

This clonotype was seen ten or more times. V gene TRBV6-1 combines with J gene TRBJ2-5; 9 bases map to TRBD1. Germline assignment: CDR1 MNHNS and CDR2 SASEGT. The CDR3 loop spans 13 amino acids. Trimming took 8 bases from V and 4 from J; bases not matched to a gene: 5. The CDR3 sequence is CASGTGRGETQYF. DNA of the CDR3: TGTGCCAGCGGGACAGGGCGCGGAGAGACCCAGTACTTC.

This clonotype was seen at least ten times. The chain is built from TRBV6-4 and TRBJ2-5; 10 nucleotides align to TRBD2. J was trimmed by 2 bases and V by 0 bases; bases with no gene match: 0. The CDR3 is 15 amino acids. The germline CDR1 and CDR2 sequences are MRHNA and SNTAGT. CDR3 coding DNA: TGTGCCAGCAGTGACTCGACTAGCGGGCAAGAGACCCAGTACTTC. It codes for CASSDSTSGQETQYF.

This clonotype was detected many times. The chain uses TRBV3-1 and TRBJ2-3; D is unresolved. Germline CDR1 and CDR2: LGHDT and YNNKEL (reference sequence). Trimming cost V 5 bases and J 5 bases, with 17 bases left between them. The CDR3 length is 15 residues. CDR3 amino acids: CASSSLDRSRDTQYF. CDR3 DNA: TGTGCCAGCAGCTCACTTGATCGTTCCAGAGATACGCAGTATTTT.

This clonotype appeared many times. A much larger clone sits a single nucleotide away, making a read error possible. The gene calls are TRBV27 and TRBJ1-5; D not resolved. The ends were cut back, 3 bases at V and 1 base at J, with 7 bases in the middle. This CDR3 region has 14 residues. In germline, CDR1 is MNHEY, CDR2 SMNVEV (reference sequence). The CDR3 coding sequence is TGTGCCAGCAGTTTGGCAGAAAGCAATCAGCCCCAGCATTTT. Translated, it gives CASSLAESNQPQHF.

The gene calls are TRBV18 and TRBJ2-6; the match to TRBD1 covers 7 bases. The CDR3 sequence is 16 residues long. V gave up 4 bases and J gave up 4 bases; unmatched junction bases: 7. The germline V gene has CDR1 KGHSH and CDR2 LQKENI. The CDR3 nucleotides are TGTGCCAGCTCACACACGACAGGGTCCGGGGCCAACGTCCTGACTTTC. Translated: CASSHTTGSGANVLTF.

This clonotype was counted between two and nine times. The rearrangement links TRBV5-1 to TRBJ2-7; 12 bases are a match to TRBD1. The CDR3 loop spans 16 amino acids. V trimming: 5 bases; J trimming: 5 bases; junction bases outside the gene matches: 11. Looked up from germline, CDR1 is SGHRS and CDR2 is YFSETQ. The CDR3 sequence is CASSFGPGTGGNEQYF. The DNA for the CDR3 is TGCGCCAGCAGTTTCGGTCCGGGGACAGGGGGCAACGAGCAGTACTTC.

The chain carries TRBV27 and TRBJ2-5; D ambiguous. There are 13 residues in the CDR3. Trimming cost V 11 bases and J 5 bases, with 18 bases left between them. In germline, CDR1 is MNHEY, CDR2 SMNVEV (reference sequence). CDR3 nucleotides: TGTGCCCTGAGCCGTAGGGTACGGGAGACCCAGTACTTC. Amino acids: CALSRRVRETQYF.

This clonotype was picked up many times. Here the CDR3 DNA reads TGTGCCAGTAGTATAGATGGGCCGGCGCGGTATGGCTACACCTTC. Its translation: CASSIDGPARYGYTF. The gene calls are TRBV19 and TRBJ1-2; no clear D. The CDR3 contains 15 residues. V lost 0 bases and J 5 bases, leaving 13 bases between the germline ends. CDR1 LNHDA and CDR2 SQIVND come from the germline V gene (reference sequence). Full variable domain (outside the CDR3, taken from reference TRBV19 and TRBJ1-2): DGGITQSPKYLFRKEGQNVTLSCEQNLNHDAMYWYRQDPGQGLRLIYYSQIVNDFQKGDIAEGYSVSREKKESFPLTVTSAQKNPTAFYLCASSIDGPARYGYTFGSGTRLTVV.

This clonotype was recorded many times. This chain uses TRBV7-2 with TRBJ1-2, with D perhaps matching TRBD1 (5 bases). The CDR3 consists of 13 residues. Germline CDR1 reads SGHTA; CDR2 reads FQGNSA. Trimming left V 5 bases short and J 8 bases short, with 15 bases between. CDR3 loop: CASSLTRGHGYTF. The CDR3 bases are TGTGCCAGCAGCCTCACGAGGGGTCACGGCTACACCTTC. Complete variable domain (other parts from reference TRBV7-2 and TRBJ1-2): GAGVSQSPSNKVTEKGKDVELRCDPISGHTALYWYRQSLGQGLEFLIYFQGNSAPDKSGLPSDRFSAERTGGSVSTLTIQRTQQEDSAVYLCASSLTRGHGYTFGSGTRLTVV.

This clonotype was observed a few times. CDR3 protein: CASSPQSWALNYGYTF. The DNA for the CDR3 is TGTGCCAGCAGTCCACAGAGTTGGGCCCTTAACTATGGCTACACCTTC. The rearrangement uses TRBV6-1 and TRBJ1-2; D remains ambiguous. The germline V gene has CDR1 MNHNS and CDR2 SASEGT. V was pared by 5 bases and J by 1 base, with 17 bases between. This CDR3 contains 16 residues.

This clonotype has a count of ten or more. The rearrangement joins TRBV20-1 to TRBJ1-1; a possible D gene is TRBD1 (5 bases). Germline V gene lookup returns CDR1 DFQATT and CDR2 SNEGSKA (reference sequence). V was clipped by 3 bases and J by 3 bases, with 11 bases between them. The CDR3 runs 13 residues. CDR3 coding DNA: TGCAGTGCTAGGGTAGGGGCCGACACTGAAGCTTTCTTT. Its translation is CSARVGADTEAFF.

In this sample, this clonotype turned up many times. This chain joins TRBV6-5 and TRBJ1-3, with a weak D call TRBD1 (5 bases). The CDR3 contains 13 residues. The germline CDR1 and CDR2 sequences are MNHEY and SVGAGI. The V gene lost 5 bases and the J gene lost 9 bases, with 14 bases spanning the gap. CDR3 DNA: TGTGCCAGCAGTAACGACAGATTAGGCACCATATATTTT. Its translation: CASSNDRLGTIYF.